This entry concerns a single T cell receptor (beta chain). TCRdb's table, derived via immunoSEQ multiplex PCR, lists solely in-frame clones and lacks some. The profile covers 100,000 to 150,000 clones, with around 86% appearing a single time and roughly an eighth taken by the ten largest. This record comes from a study of blood T cell repertoires in COVID-19. This CDR3 comprises 14 residues. V shed 3 bases and J 6 bases; nucleotides not matched to a gene: 6. Germline CDR1 is SGDLS and CDR2 is YYNGEE. The rearrangement joins TRBV9 to TRBJ2-1, with 7 bases fitting TRBD2. Sample: peripheral blood. The TCR was taken from a woman in her seventies with COVID-19, enrolled during active disease. CDR3 region: CASSGSGGFNEQFF. The CDR3 DNA reads as TGTGCCAGCAGCGGATCCGGGGGGTTCAATGAGCAGTTCTTC. The whole variable domain, remainder taken from reference TRBV9 and TRBJ2-1, is DSGVTQTPKHLITATGQRVTLRCSPRSGDLSVYWYQQSLDQGLQFLIQYYNGEERAKGNILERFSAQQFPDLHSELNLSSLELGDSALYFCASSGSGGFNEQFFGPGTRLTVL.